A selection of T cell receptor beta chains follows, all from one sample in a study of shared clonotypes between healthy human individuals. Sequenced by immunoSEQ multiplex PCR; TCRdb stores in-frame clones only, minus some. Seen here are 750,000 to 1,000,000 clones, more than 85% observed once, and the top ten hold more than 20%. The material sequenced was naive CD8+ T cells sorted from blood. The origin of the receptors is a man aged 30 to 45 in good health. Both conserved end residues are part of each CDR3. The D gene is left open where the match is weak.

V gene	D gene	J gene	CDR3 protein
TRBV5-1	TRBD2	TRBJ2-7	CASSFGSGSYEQYF
TRBV4-1	NA	TRBJ1-1	CASSQTGPNTEAFF
TRBV2	TRBD2	TRBJ2-3	CASSELTGTRLTDTQYF
TRBV29-1	TRBD1	TRBJ1-1	CSVEGEGGQAPPEAFF
TRBV5-1	NA	TRBJ2-7	CASSLLWDGYEQYF
TRBV11-2	NA	TRBJ2-5	CASTKEMGDQETQYF
TRBV28	NA	TRBJ2-1	CASSFGGANEQFF
TRBV7-9	NA	TRBJ2-3	CASSETVDTQYF
TRBV18	NA	TRBJ2-2	CASSPRASVGTGELFF
TRBV9	TRBD2	TRBJ2-3	CASSVWGGSADTQYF
TRBV7-9	NA	TRBJ1-2	CASSQIQGISGYTF
TRBV7-6	TRBD2	TRBJ2-7	CASSPGLAGSYEQYF
TRBV10-1	TRBD2	TRBJ2-1	CASSATSGVGSEQFF
TRBV7-9	TRBD2	TRBJ2-1	CASASGRASFF
TRBV7-3	NA	TRBJ2-1	CASSLNGGGPYNEQFF
TRBV5-1	NA	TRBJ2-3	CASSSGAQADTQYF
TRBV27	NA	TRBJ1-5	CASSDTGLVQPQHF
TRBV5-6	NA	TRBJ2-1	CASQLGVNEQFF
TRBV5-5	TRBD1	TRBJ2-1	CASSDRGFNEQFF
TRBV7-3	NA	TRBJ2-1	CASSFDIPSYNEQFF
TRBV4-2	NA	TRBJ1-1	CASSPLSGTEAFF
TRBV5-1	TRBD2	TRBJ2-7	CASSDGGTNLWQYF
TRBV15	NA	TRBJ1-1	CATSRLTGGPYTEAFF
TRBV28	TRBD1	TRBJ1-1	CASSPGDRGPGFF
TRBV27	NA	TRBJ2-7	CASRISPGLREVQYF
TRBV10-3	TRBD1	TRBJ2-7	CAISEQTGGKNYEQYF
TRBV4-3	NA	TRBJ1-2	CASSQDRLGLNYGYTF
TRBV5-5	NA	TRBJ2-7	CASHGTFSYEQYF
TRBV7-8	TRBD1	TRBJ2-5	CASSPRPGTAYQETQYF
TRBV5-1	NA	TRBJ2-7	CASSLRHKGKNSYEQYF
TRBV7-7	NA	TRBJ2-1	CASSPKPDNEQFF
TRBV27	TRBD2	TRBJ2-1	CASSPLAGGLDNEQFF
TRBV4-1	NA	TRBJ2-1	CASSQSDQSLDEQFF
TRBV9	NA	TRBJ2-3	CASSVEIPDTQYF
TRBV6-1	NA	TRBJ2-2	CASSDRMTGELFF
TRBV27	NA	TRBJ2-2	CASSISNTGELFF
TRBV10-2	TRBD2	TRBJ2-3	CASSEFWREVATDTQYF